This TCR beta chain was identified in a study of CD8+ T cells in alopecia areata. Regarding the study as a whole: Normal scalp had lower clonality than lesional scalp, with alopecia totalis/universalis lesions showing this most strongly.

Germline CDR1 SQVTM, CDR2 ANQGSEA. V was shortened by 0 bases and J by 6 bases, with 10 bases between the two germline ends. The CDR3 loop spans 13 amino acids. As the sequencing template, cDNA was produced by extracting RNA and reverse transcribing it. Using immunoSEQ multiplex PCR, the repertoire was profiled, and TCRdb retains in-frame clones only, with some absent. The repertoire holds 30,000 to 35,000 clones, roughly half seen once, with 40% in the top ten. To note about this clone: Its target is unknown.

The sequencing input was NKG2D-high CD8+ T cells sorted from blood. The source of this sequence is a human donor with alopecia areata. V and J are TRBV29-1 and TRBJ2-3; weak D call: TRBD1 (6 bases). The CDR3 region has the DNA TGCAGCGTTGAAGAGGGGCAGGGGGATACGCAGTATTTT. Protein: CSVEEGQGDTQYF.